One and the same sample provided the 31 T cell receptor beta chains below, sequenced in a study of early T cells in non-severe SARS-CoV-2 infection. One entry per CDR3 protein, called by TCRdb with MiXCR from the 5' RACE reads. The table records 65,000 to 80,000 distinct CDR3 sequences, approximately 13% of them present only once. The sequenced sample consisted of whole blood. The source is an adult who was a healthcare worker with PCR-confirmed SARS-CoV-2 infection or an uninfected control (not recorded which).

CDR3 residues: CASSEGGENSYEQYF. CDR3 coding DNA: TGTGCCAGCAGCGAGGGTGGCGAGAACTCCTACGAGCAGTACTTC. This rearrangement joins TRBV11-3 to TRBJ2-7; a weak D match, TRBD2 (5 bases). V lost 5 bases and J lost 0, with 14 bases in between. This CDR3 spans 15 amino acids. The germline CDR1 and CDR2 sequences are SGHNT and YENEEA. The variable domain in full, with the rest retrieved from reference TRBV11-3 and TRBJ2-7, is EAGVVQSPRYKIIEKKQPVAFWCNPISGHNTLYWYLQNLGQGPELLIRYENEEAVDDSQLPKDRFSAERLKGVDSTLKIQPAELGDSAVYLCASSEGGENSYEQYFGPGTRLTVT.

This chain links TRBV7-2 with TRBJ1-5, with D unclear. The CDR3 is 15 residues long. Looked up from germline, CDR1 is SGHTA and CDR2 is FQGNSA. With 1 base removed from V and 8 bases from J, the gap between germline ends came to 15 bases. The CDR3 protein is CASSLGGGLGEPQHF. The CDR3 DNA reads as TGTGCCAGCAGCTTAGGAGGCGGCTTAGGAGAGCCCCAGCATTTT. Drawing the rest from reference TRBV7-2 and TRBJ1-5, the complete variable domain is GAGVSQSPSNKVTEKGKDVELRCDPISGHTALYWYRQSLGQGLEFLIYFQGNSAPDKSGLPSDRFSAERTGGSVSTLTIQRTQQEDSAVYLCASSLGGGLGEPQHFGDGTRLSIL.

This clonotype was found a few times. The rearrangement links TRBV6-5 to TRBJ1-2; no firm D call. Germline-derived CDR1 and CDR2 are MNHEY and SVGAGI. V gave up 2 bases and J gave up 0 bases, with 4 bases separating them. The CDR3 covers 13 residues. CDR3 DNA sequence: TGTGCCAGCAGTTACGACACTAACTATGGCTACACCTTC. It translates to CASSYDTNYGYTF.

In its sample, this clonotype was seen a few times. The CDR3 protein is CSARDRLGQPQHF. The DNA for the CDR3 is TGCAGTGCTAGGGACAGGCTGGGGCAGCCCCAGCATTTT. The genes are TRBV20-1 and TRBJ1-5; TRBD1 matches at 7 bases. There are 13 residues in the CDR3. Per germline, CDR1 DFQATT and CDR2 SNEGSKA (reference sequence). With V trimmed by 3 bases and J by 7 bases, 6 bases remained unmatched.

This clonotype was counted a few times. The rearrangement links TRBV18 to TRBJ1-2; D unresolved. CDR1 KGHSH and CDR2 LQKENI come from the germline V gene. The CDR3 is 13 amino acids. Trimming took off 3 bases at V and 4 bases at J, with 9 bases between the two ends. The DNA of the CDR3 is TGTGCCAGCTCACCGGGGAATTTCTATGGCTACACCTTC. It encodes CASSPGNFYGYTF.

The CDR3 nucleotides read TGCAGTGCTAGAGAGGTCAAGGGCACAGATACGCAGTATTTT. Amino acids: CSAREVKGTDTQYF. This chain links TRBV20-1 with TRBJ2-3, with D unresolved. The CDR3 has 14 residues. The V gene lost 0 bases and the J gene lost 1 base, with 8 bases spanning the gap. Germline V gene sequence: CDR1 DFQATT, CDR2 SNEGSKA (reference sequence).

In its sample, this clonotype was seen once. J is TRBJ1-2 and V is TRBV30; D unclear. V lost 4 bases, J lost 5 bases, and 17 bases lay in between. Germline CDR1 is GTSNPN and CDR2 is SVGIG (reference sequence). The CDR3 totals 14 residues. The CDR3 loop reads CAWNDLRFGYGYTF. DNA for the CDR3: TGTGCCTGGAATGATCTGAGGTTTGGGTATGGCTACACCTTC.

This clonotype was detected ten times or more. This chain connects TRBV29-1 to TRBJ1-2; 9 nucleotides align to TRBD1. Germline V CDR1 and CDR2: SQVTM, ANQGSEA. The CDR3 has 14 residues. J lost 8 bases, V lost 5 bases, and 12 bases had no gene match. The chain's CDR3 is CSVSGQGAQSGYTF. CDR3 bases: TGCAGCGTTTCGGGACAGGGCGCACAAAGCGGCTACACCTTC.

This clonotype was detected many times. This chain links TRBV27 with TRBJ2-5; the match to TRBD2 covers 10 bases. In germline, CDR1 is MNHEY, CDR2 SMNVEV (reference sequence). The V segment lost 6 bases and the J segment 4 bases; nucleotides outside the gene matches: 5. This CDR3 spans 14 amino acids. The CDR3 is CASSPAGGRETQYF. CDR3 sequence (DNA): TGTGCCAGCAGCCCAGCGGGGGGGCGAGAGACCCAGTACTTC.

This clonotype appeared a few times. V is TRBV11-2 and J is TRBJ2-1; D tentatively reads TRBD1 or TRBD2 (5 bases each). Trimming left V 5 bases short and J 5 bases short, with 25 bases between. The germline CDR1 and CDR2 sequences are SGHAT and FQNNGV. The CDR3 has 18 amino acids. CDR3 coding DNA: TGTGCCAGCAGCCCCCCGAAGGCACTTCATGGGGGAAACAATGAGCAGTTCTTC. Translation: CASSPPKALHGGNNEQFF.

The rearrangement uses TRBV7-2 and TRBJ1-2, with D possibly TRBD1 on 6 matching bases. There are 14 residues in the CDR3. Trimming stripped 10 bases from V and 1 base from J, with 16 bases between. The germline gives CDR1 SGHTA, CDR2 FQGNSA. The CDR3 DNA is TGTGCCACCGGGGGCACCTCAAATAACTATGGCTACACCTTC. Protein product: CATGGTSNNYGYTF. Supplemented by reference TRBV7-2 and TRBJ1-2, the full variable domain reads GAGVSQSPSNKVTEKGKDVELRCDPISGHTALYWYRQSLGQGLEFLIYFQGNSAPDKSGLPSDRFSAERTGGSVSTLTIQRTQQEDSAVYLCATGGTSNNYGYTFGSGTRLTVV.

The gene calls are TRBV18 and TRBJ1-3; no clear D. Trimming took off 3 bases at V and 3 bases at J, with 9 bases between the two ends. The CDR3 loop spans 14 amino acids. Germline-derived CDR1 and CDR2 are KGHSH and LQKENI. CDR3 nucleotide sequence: TGTGCCAGCTCACCGGAGGGTAATGGAAACACCATATATTTT. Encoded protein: CASSPEGNGNTIYF.

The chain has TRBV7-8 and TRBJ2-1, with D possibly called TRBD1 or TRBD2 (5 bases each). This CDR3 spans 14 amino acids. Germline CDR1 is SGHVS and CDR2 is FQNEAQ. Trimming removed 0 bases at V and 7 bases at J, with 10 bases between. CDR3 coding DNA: TGTGCCAGCAGCTTAGCTGGTTGGGGGAATGAGCAGTTCTTC. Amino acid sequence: CASSLAGWGNEQFF.

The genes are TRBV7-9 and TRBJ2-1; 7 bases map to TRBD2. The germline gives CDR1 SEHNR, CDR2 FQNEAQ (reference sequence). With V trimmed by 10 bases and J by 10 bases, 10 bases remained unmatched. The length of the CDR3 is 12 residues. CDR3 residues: CATSLAGREQFF. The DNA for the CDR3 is TGTGCCACCTCCTTAGCGGGCCGGGAGCAGTTCTTC.

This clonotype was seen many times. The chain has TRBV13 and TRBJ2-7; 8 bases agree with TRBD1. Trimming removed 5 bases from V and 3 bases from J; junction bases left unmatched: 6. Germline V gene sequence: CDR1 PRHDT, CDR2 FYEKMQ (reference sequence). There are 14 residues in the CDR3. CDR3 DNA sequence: TGTGCCAGCAGCGCCGGACAGGGCTACTACGAGCAGTACTTC. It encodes CASSAGQGYYEQYF. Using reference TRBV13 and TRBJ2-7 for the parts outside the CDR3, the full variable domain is AAGVIQSPRHLIKEKRETATLKCYPIPRHDTVYWYQQGPGQDPQFLISFYEKMQSDKGSIPDRFSAQQFSDYHSELNMSSLELGDSALYFCASSAGQGYYEQYFGPGTRLTVT.

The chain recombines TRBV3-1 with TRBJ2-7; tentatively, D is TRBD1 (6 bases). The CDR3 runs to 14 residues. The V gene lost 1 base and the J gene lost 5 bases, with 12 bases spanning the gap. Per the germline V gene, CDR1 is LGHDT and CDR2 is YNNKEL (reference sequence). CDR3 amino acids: CASSQALGHDEQYF. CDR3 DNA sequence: TGTGCCAGCAGCCAAGCCCTGGGACACGACGAGCAGTACTTC.

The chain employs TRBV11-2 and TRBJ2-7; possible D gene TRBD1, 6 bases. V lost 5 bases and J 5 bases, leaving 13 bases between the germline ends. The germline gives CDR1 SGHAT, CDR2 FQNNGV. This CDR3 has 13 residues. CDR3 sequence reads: CASSLNGGDEQYF. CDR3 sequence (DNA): TGTGCCAGCAGCCTGAATGGGGGCGACGAGCAGTACTTC.

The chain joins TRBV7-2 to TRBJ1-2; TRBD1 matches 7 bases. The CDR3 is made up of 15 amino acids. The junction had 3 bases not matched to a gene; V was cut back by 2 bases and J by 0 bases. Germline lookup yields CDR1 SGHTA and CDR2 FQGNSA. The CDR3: CASSLSGTANYGYTF. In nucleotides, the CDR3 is TGTGCCAGCAGCTTATCTGGGACAGCTAACTATGGCTACACCTTC.

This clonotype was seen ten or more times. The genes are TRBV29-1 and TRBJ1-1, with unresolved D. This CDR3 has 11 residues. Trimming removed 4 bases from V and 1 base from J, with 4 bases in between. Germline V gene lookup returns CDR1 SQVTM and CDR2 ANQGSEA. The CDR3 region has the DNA TGCAGCGTTGGTCGGAACACTGAAGCTTTCTTT. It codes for CSVGRNTEAFF.

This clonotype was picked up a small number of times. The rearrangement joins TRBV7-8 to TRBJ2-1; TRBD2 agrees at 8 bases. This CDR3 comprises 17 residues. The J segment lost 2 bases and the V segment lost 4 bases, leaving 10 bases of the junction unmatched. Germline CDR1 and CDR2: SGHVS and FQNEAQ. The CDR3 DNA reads TGTGCCAGCAGCTCCCCGGGAGCGGGAGCGGCCTACAATGAGCAGTTCTTC. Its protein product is CASSSPGAGAAYNEQFF.

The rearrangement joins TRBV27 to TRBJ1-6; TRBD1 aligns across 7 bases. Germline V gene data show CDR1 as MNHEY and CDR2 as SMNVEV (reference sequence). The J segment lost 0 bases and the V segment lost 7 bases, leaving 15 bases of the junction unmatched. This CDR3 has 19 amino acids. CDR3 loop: CASKVQGWYESSYNSPLHF. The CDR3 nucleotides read TGTGCCAGCAAAGTACAGGGGTGGTACGAGAGCTCCTATAATTCACCCCTCCACTTT.

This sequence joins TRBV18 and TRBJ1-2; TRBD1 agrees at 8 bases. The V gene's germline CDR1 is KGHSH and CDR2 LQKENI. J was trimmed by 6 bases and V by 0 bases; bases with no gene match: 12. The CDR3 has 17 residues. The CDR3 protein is CASSPPRRGRWEHGYTF. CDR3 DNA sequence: TGTGCCAGCTCACCACCACGCAGGGGGCGATGGGAACATGGCTACACCTTC.

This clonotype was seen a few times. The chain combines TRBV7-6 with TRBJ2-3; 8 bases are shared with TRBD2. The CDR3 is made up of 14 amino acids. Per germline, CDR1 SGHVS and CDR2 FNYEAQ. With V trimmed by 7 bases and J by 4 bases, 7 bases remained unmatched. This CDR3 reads CASTLSGGADTQYF. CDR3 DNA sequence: TGTGCCAGCACGCTGAGCGGGGGAGCAGATACGCAGTATTTT.

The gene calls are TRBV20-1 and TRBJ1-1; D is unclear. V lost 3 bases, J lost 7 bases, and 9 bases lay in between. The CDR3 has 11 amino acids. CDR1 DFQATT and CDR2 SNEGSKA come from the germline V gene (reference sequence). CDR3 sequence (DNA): TGCAGTGCTAGCGTGACTAATGAAGCTTTCTTT. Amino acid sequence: CSASVTNEAFF.

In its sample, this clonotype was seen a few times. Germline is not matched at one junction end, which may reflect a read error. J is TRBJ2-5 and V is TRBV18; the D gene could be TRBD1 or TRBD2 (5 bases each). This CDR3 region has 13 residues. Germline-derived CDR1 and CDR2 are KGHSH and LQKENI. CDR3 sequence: CASSSTQEAQGSF. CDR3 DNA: TGTGCCAGCTCATCGACCCAGGAGGCCCAGGGTTCTTTC.

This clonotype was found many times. CDR3 sequence: CASSPRDRLPVFEQYF. In nucleotides, the CDR3 is TGTGCCAGCAGCCCCCGGGACAGGCTCCCGGTCTTCGAGCAGTACTTC. This chain joins TRBV7-2 and TRBJ2-7, with 8 bases that match TRBD1. V was pared by 5 bases and J by 6 bases, with 15 bases of the junction left unmatched. The germline V gene encodes CDR1 SGHTA and CDR2 FQGNSA. CDR3 length: 16 amino acids.

This CDR3 reads CASSATGQGNSPLHF. In DNA form, the CDR3 reads TGTGCCAGCAGCGCGACGGGACAGGGTAATTCACCCCTCCACTTT. V gene TRBV9 combines with J gene TRBJ1-6; 9 nucleotides align to TRBD1. Germline CDR1 is SGDLS and CDR2 is YYNGEE. With V trimmed by 3 bases and J by 6 bases, 4 bases remained unmatched. This CDR3 is 15 amino acids long.

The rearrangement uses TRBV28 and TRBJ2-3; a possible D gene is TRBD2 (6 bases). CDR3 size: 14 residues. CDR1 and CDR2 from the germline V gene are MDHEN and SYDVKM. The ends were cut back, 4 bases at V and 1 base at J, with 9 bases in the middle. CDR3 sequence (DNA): TGTGCCAGCAGTTCGGAGGGGCGCACAGATACGCAGTATTTT. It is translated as CASSSEGRTDTQYF. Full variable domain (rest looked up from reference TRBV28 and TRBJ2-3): DVKVTQSSRYLVKRTGEKVFLECVQDMDHENMFWYRQDPGLGLRLIYFSYDVKMKEKGDIPEGYSVSREKKERFSLILESASTNQTSMYLCASSSEGRTDTQYFGPGTRLTVL.

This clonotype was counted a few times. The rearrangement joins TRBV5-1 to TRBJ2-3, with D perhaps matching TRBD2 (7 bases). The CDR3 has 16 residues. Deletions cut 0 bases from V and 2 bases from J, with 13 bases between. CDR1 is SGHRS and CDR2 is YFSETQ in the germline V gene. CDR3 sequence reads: CASSLVAGAVTDTQYF. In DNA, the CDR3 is TGCGCCAGCAGCTTGGTTGCGGGGGCCGTCACAGATACGCAGTATTTT.

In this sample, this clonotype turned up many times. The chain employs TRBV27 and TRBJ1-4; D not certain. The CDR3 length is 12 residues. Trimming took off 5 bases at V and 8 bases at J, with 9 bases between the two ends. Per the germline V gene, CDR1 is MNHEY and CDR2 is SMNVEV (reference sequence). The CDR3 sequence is CASSADGEKLFF. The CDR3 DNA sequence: TGTGCCAGCAGTGCGGACGGGGAAAAACTGTTTTTT.

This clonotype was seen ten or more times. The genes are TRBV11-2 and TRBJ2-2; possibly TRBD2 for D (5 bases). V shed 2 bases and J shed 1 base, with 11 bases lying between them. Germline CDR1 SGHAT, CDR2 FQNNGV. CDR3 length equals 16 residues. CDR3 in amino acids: CASSLWAGMNTGELFF. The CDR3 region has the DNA TGTGCCAGCAGCTTATGGGCGGGTATGAACACCGGGGAGCTGTTTTTT.